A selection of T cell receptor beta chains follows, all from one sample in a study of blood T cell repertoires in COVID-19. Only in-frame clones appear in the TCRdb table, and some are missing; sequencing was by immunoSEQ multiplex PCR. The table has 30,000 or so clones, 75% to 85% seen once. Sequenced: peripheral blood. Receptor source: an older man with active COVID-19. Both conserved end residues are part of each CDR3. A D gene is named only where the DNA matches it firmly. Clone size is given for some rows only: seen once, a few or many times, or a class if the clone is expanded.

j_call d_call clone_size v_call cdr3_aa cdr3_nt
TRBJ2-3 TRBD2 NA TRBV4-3 CASSPAGGVDTQYF TGCGCCAGCAGTCCCGCGGGGGGAGTGGATACGCAGTATTTT
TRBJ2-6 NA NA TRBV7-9 CASSFGGRSSGANVLTF TGTGCCAGCAGCTTTGGGGGGAGGTCCTCTGGGGCCAACGTCCTGACTTTC
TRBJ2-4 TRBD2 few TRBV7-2 CASSLASGGADKNIQYF TGTGCCAGCAGCCTGGCTAGCGGGGGGGCCGACAAAAACATTCAGTACTTC
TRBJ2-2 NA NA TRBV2 CASKSGPNTGELFF TGTGCCAGCAAATCAGGTCCGAACACCGGGGAGCTGTTTTTT
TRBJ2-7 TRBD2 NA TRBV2 CASSEIAGVDEQYF TGTGCCAGCAGTGAAATAGCGGGGGTTGACGAGCAGTACTTC
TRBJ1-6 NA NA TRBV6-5 CASWRDGNSPLHF TGTGCCAGCTGGAGGGACGGAAATTCACCCCTCCACTTT
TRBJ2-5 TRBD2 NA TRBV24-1 CATSDRNLAGAETQYF TGTGCCACCAGTGATCGAAACCTAGCGGGGGCCGAGACCCAGTACTTC
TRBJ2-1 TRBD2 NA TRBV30 CAFGRYEQFF TGTGCCTTCGGGAGGTATGAGCAGTTCTTC
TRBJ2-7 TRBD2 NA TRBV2 CASRQGTSGGHEQYF TGTGCCAGCAGACAAGGGACTAGCGGGGGCCACGAGCAGTACTTC
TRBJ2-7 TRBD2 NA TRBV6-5 CASSYLASGGYEQYF TGTGCCAGCAGTTACTTGGCTAGCGGGGGCTACGAGCAGTACTTC
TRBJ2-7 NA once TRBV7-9 CASSPTVYEQYF TGTGCCAGCAGCCCAACGGTCTACGAGCAGTACTTC
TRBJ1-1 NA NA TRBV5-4 CASSLGGTMDTEAFF TGTGCCAGCAGCTTGGGAGGCACAATGGACACTGAAGCTTTCTTT
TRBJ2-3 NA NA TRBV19 CASSPTGVPDTQYF TGTGCCAGTAGCCCAACCGGTGTCCCAGATACGCAGTATTTT
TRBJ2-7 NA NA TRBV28 CASSKTTGGPYEQYF TGTGCCAGCAGTAAAACAACGGGGGGCCCTTACGAGCAGTACTTC
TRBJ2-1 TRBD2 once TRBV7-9 CASSLGLAVYNEQFF TGTGCCAGCAGCTTAGGACTAGCGGTCTACAATGAGCAGTTCTTC
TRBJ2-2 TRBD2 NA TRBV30 CAWSSHSGDVDTGELFF TGTGCCTGGAGTTCACATAGCGGGGATGTCGACACCGGGGAGCTGTTTTTT
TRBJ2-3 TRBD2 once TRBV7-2 CASSLGVSGGAQRAQYF TGTGCCAGCAGCTTAGGGGTTTCGGGGGGGGCCCAGCGGGCGCAGTATTTT
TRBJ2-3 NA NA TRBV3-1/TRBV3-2 CAVSAVDTQYF TGTGCCGTTTCGGCGGTAGATACGCAGTATTTT
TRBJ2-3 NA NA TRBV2 CASRLEQGDTQYF TGTGCCAGCAGGTTAGAACAGGGAGATACGCAGTATTTT
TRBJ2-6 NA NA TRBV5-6 CASSLVQGSAGANVLTF TGTGCCAGCAGCTTGGTACAGGGAAGTGCTGGGGCCAACGTCCTGACTTTC
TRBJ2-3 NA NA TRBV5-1 CASSLIESADTQYF TGCGCCAGCAGCTTGATAGAGTCCGCAGATACGCAGTATTTT
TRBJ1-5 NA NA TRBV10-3 CAISESFGQAGGNQPQHF TGTGCCATCAGTGAGTCATTTGGGCAGGCCGGTGGCAATCAGCCCCAGCATTTT
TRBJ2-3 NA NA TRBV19 CASSIRRVTDTQYF TGTGCCAGTAGTATTAGGAGGGTCACAGATACGCAGTATTTT
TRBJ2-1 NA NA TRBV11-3 CASSLGGLSEQFF TGTGCCAGCAGCTTAGGGGGGCTGAGTGAGCAGTTCTTC
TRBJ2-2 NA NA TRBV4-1 CASSHGARGNTGELFF TGCGCCAGCAGCCATGGGGCGCGGGGGAACACCGGGGAGCTGTTTTTT
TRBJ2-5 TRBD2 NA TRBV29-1 CSVGLAGGLEETQYF TGCAGCGTTGGACTAGCGGGGGGCCTAGAAGAGACCCAGTACTTC